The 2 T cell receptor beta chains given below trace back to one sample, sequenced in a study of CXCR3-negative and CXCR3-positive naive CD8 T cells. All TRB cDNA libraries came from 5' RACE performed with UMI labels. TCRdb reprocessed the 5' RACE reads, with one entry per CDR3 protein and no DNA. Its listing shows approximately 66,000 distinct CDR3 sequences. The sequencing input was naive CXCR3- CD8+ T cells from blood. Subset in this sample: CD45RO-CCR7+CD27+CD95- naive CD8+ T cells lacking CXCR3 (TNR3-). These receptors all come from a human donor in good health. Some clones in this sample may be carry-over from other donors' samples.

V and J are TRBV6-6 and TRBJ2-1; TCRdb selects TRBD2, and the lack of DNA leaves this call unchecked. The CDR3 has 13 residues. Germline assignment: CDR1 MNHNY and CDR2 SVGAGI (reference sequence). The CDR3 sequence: CASSYVEVDEQFF.

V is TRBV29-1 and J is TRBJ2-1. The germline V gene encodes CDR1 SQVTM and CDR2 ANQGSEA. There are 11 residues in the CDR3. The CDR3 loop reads CSVDLGFGQFF.